This T cell receptor (beta chain) derives from a study of long-term antiretroviral therapy in people with HIV (dated by TCRdb to 2021 to 2024). Looking at the study overall: Collection of the earliest samples took place about a decade ahead of the 2015 WHO recommendation for immediate ART, at a time when ART was typically delayed until CD4 counts fell. A total of fewer than 200 cryopreserved PBMC samples were contributed to the cohort by 30 adults with confirmed HIV infection, with samples collected serially over a mean of around 6 years (range 1-12). No cross-contamination during QIAcube processing turned up in test extractions that ran a monoclonal T-cell line alongside approximately 35 polyclonal samples. About 40% of the 30 participants with HIV were female. This retrospective serial study examined whether starting ART and sustained HIV suppression were associated with changes in the composition and diversity of the TRB repertoire in peripheral blood. Beyond this particular receptor, the publication reports: ART initiation was associated with a significant increase in TRB diversity, but diversity stayed significantly below transplant donor controls even after long-term ART. The samples were dated from 2004 to 2017, and the ART regimens that were used may be less effective than current ART regimens. CDR3 length ranges in HIV repertoires were narrower than in controls, and network structure suggested an antigen-experienced repertoire with only a slight naive shift after ART. Inferences about post-ART repertoire changes were limited because no data were available on ART adherence, viral resistance or therapy changes. Expanded TRB clones identified before ART initiation dominated the repertoire across all time points, though the dominance fluctuated and decreased in many PLHIV after ART. Owing to limited PBMC availability, only the TCR beta chain was sequenced, without alpha chain pairing. Unsorted PBMC were profiled instead of sorted CD4+ and CD8+ T cells because pre-ART samples had limited cell numbers.

The immunoSEQ hsTCRB v3.0 assay was used at survey level resolution to sequence the TRB variable region. A depth of about 40,000-55,000 T-cell genomes per sample was targeted for TRB sequencing. TRB libraries were pooled and sequenced on an Illumina MiSeq using a v3 150-cycle kit. Processing in the source paper ran as follows. Repertoire analysis was performed in R inside a reproducible Nextflow workflow that covered QC, data transformation and analysis. LymphoSeq2, an R package for AIRR-Seq data exploration, was used to implement custom analyses. A few samples yielding fewer than 5000 total TRB sequences were excluded, leaving more than 150 analyzed HIV repertoires. Among the approximately 180 retained HIV repertoires, approximately 59 were collected before ART initiation and around 130 after ART initiation. Each repertoire was downsampled to 5000 TRB nucleotide sequences, and summary statistics were averaged across 100 downsampling iterations. TRB sequences were retained for analysis only if CDR3 regions of at least seven amino acids were present. Two measures captured diversity: a Shannon entropy-derived clonality score and the Gini coefficient. In the repertoire networks, any two of the top 5000 CDR3 amino acid sequences were linked whenever the two sequences differed by an edit distance of one. GLIPH2 predicted antigen specificity groups and MHC restriction for TRB CDR3 amino acid sequences. To flag known associations with CMV, EBV, HIV or tissue antigens, CDR3 amino acid sequences were compared against VDJdb and McPAS-TCR. Pre-ART, post-ART and control groups were compared with Wilcoxon signed-rank tests and Holm-Bonferroni correction. Not all clones reach the TCRdb copy of this immuneACCESS table, which keeps in-frame sequences only. Checked studies attribute under half of the gap to unresolved V genes and leave the rest unexplained. Clone size and V and J calls were adopted from that table, with D and trimming inferred from the DNA. This sample gives roughly 28,000 clones in total; approximately 90% of them show up just once. The ten largest clones take up about 4.4% of the sample.

To note about this clone: What this receptor recognizes is not known. It has no much larger one-base neighbor in the sample; base qualities were not kept.

To be included, a participant needed at least one PBMC sample from before ART initiation plus at least two post-ART samples. Treatment was received in the United States of America by all participants with HIV. Cryopreserved samples of about 0.95-11 million PBMC were thawed and washed before DNA extraction. At the time of the earliest PBMC sample for each participant with HIV, ages ranged from 23 to 54 years. Per participant, PBMC samples came from 1-4 timepoints prior to ART initiation and 2-8 timepoints following ART initiation, for a median of 7 samples. Serial HIV viral load, CD4+ T-cell count, ART history and demographic data were obtained for every participant. Using a Qiagen kit on a QIAcube, genomic DNA was extracted from unsorted PBMC, with samples processed in batches of 12. Counted from cysteine to phenylalanine, this CDR3 has 15 amino acids. Just CDR3 DNA is preserved here, 45 bases in frame from base 1.

This sequence uses TRBV1 and TRBJ1-1. TRBV1 is a recognized pseudogene. The sequences come from unsorted PBMCs, collected 3.1 years after starting antiretroviral therapy. The origin of this receptor is a man aged 18 to 29 with HIV. The CDR3 region reads CTISQVTGTRHEAFF. The nucleotides read TGCACCATCAGCCAAGTAACCGGGACCCGGCACGAAGCTTTCTTT.